This T cell receptor (beta chain) was recorded in a study of cytomegalovirus exposure and HLA in healthy donors. Sequencing used immunoSEQ multiplex PCR; TCRdb keeps in-frame clones, though not all of them. The data contain roughly 50,000 clones, roughly nine tenths of them singletons. The study's findings and limits: Subsequent analysis of the approximately 110 validation repertoires found a tendency for first-cohort TCR clusters to co-occur.

The donors were members of the approximately 120-subject validation cohort (separate from the roughly 680-subject first cohort). This clone has a handful of counts. Its antigen is not known. This CDR3 spans 14 amino acids. The germline CDR1 and CDR2 sequences are SEHNR and FQNEAQ (reference sequence). The germline V and J ends were trimmed by 5 bases and 4 bases, with 14 bases remaining between them. The chain employs TRBV7-9 and TRBJ1-2, with D tentatively TRBD1 (5 bases). This sequence was found in a man between 18 and 29 years old in good health and CMV-seronegative. The sequencing sample was made of PBMCs. The chain's CDR3 is CASSLPGNPYGYTF. CDR3 DNA sequence: TGTGCCAGCAGCCTACCAGGGAACCCCTATGGCTACACCTTC.